What follows are 25 T cell receptor beta chains derived from one specimen sequenced in a study of beta chain features in type 1 diabetes. As every portion of the isolated RNA was reverse transcribed, the sequencing read expressed TCRB transcripts. The repertoire was sequenced with immunoSEQ multiplex PCR; TCRdb's copy has only in-frame clones and lacks some. The sample lists about 180,000 clones; around 8% were seen once. These receptors' antigens are unknown. Study findings and constraints: Shorter TCRB CDR3s, moderately but significantly so, were found in Type 1 diabetes patients in all four CD4+ subsets.

The sequenced sample was central memory CD4+ T cells from blood. The receptors here all came from a middle-aged woman with type 1 diabetes.

The V and J genes are TRBV7-2 and TRBJ1-4, with 9 bases identical to TRBD1. Germline values: CDR1 SGHTA, CDR2 FQGNSA. The CDR3 sequence is 13 residues long. The junction had 6 bases not matched to a gene; V was cut back by 8 bases and J by 8 bases. The CDR3 sequence: CASRDRAGEKLFF. CDR3 DNA: TGTGCCAGCCGGGACAGGGCAGGCGAAAAACTGTTTTTT. The full variable domain, its missing parts supplied by reference TRBV7-2 and TRBJ1-4, is GAGVSQSPSNKVTEKGKDVELRCDPISGHTALYWYRQSLGQGLEFLIYFQGNSAPDKSGLPSDRFSAERTGGSVSTLTIQRTQQEDSAVYLCASRDRAGEKLFFGSGTQLSVL.

This clone has more than one count but fewer than ten. The rearrangement links TRBV28 to TRBJ1-5, with 10 bases lining up with TRBD1. V shed 4 bases and J 7 bases; nucleotides not matched to a gene: 13. Germline V gene sequence: CDR1 MDHEN, CDR2 SYDVKM. CDR3 length: 17 amino acids. The CDR3 protein is CASSSAGTGASWQPQHF. The CDR3 DNA reads as TGTGCCAGCAGTTCCGCCGGGACAGGGGCCTCTTGGCAGCCCCAGCATTTT.

This clone occurred a few times. The V gene is TRBV5-1, the J gene TRBJ1-1; 7 positions agree with TRBD1. J gave up 5 bases and V 0 bases, and 7 bases lay outside the gene matches. CDR1 is SGHRS and CDR2 is YFSETQ in the germline V gene. The CDR3 consists of 15 residues. CDR3 coding DNA: TGCGCCAGCAGCTTGGAAAGGGGGCCGAGGACTGAAGCTTTCTTT. It is translated as CASSLERGPRTEAFF.

This clone was observed a few times. The chain links TRBV7-2 to TRBJ2-1; possible D gene TRBD2, 5 bases. V was shortened by 0 bases and J by 9 bases, with 12 bases between the two germline ends. Germline CDR1 and CDR2: SGHTA and FQGNSA. The CDR3 is 14 residues long. The CDR3, as DNA: TGTGCCAGCAGCTTAGCGGGGAGCGTGGGTGAGCAGTTCTTC. This gives the protein CASSLAGSVGEQFF. Looking up the rest from reference TRBV7-2 and TRBJ2-1 gives the full variable domain: GAGVSQSPSNKVTEKGKDVELRCDPISGHTALYWYRQSLGQGLEFLIYFQGNSAPDKSGLPSDRFSAERTGGSVSTLTIQRTQQEDSAVYLCASSLAGSVGEQFFGPGTRLTVL.

This clone was seen more than once but under ten times. The genes are TRBV14 and TRBJ2-7; 8 nucleotides match TRBD1. Germline trimming cut 0 bases from V and 3 bases from J; bases unmatched to any gene: 7. The CDR3 is 16 amino acids. Germline V lookup: CDR1 SGHDN, CDR2 FVKESK. CDR3 DNA: TGTGCCAGCAGCCAAGATCGTCCAGGGGGCGGCTACGAGCAGTACTTC. It is translated as CASSQDRPGGGYEQYF.

The chain links TRBV7-2 to TRBJ1-5; no clear D. The germline gives CDR1 SGHTA, CDR2 FQGNSA. V dropped 3 bases and J dropped 4 bases, with 13 bases sitting between them. CDR3 size: 15 residues. The CDR3 protein is CASSFSRSGNQPQHF. CDR3 DNA sequence: TGTGCCAGCAGCTTTTCCAGATCCGGGAATCAGCCCCAGCATTTT.

For this clone: The same CDR3 also results from other DNA sequences found in this sample. The chain uses TRBV7-9 and TRBJ1-1; 8 bases fit TRBD1. In germline, CDR1 is SEHNR, CDR2 FQNEAQ (reference sequence). V was clipped by 5 bases and J by 1 base; unmatched bases: 3. CDR3 length: 14 amino acids. CDR3 loop: CASSLTGGNTEAFF. The CDR3 coding sequence is TGTGCCAGCAGCCTCACAGGGGGGAACACTGAAGCTTTCTTT.

A few counts support this clone. The chain combines TRBV15 with TRBJ2-7; tentatively, D is TRBD1 (5 bases). This CDR3 has 18 residues. Germline V gene sequence: CDR1 LNHNV, CDR2 YYDKDF (reference sequence). The V end was cut by 0 bases, the J end by 0 bases, with 18 bases between. CDR3 DNA sequence: TGTGCCACCAGCAGAGAAGTCATGGCACAGGTTAGCTCCTACGAGCAGTACTTC. As protein: CATSREVMAQVSSYEQYF. The full variable domain, rest sourced from reference TRBV15 and TRBJ2-7, is DAMVIQNPRYQVTQFGKPVTLSCSQTLNHNVMYWYQQKSSQAPKLLFHYYDKDFNNEADTPDNFQSRRPNTSFCFLDIRSPGLGDTAMYLCATSREVMAQVSSYEQYFGPGTRLTVT.

The CDR3 bases are TGTGCCAGCTCCGGCGGGACTAAAGAGACCCAGTACTTC. Encoded protein: CASSGGTKETQYF. V and J are TRBV18 and TRBJ2-5, with TRBD2 identical over 7 bases. CDR1 and CDR2 (germline): KGHSH, LQKENI. V trimming: 6 bases; J trimming: 3 bases; junction bases outside the gene matches: 4. There are 13 residues in the CDR3.

This clone was found a few times. V is TRBV30 and J is TRBJ2-1; no clear D. The V gene lost 5 bases and the J gene lost 0 bases, with 14 bases spanning the gap. Germline V gene sequence: CDR1 GTSNPN, CDR2 SVGIG (reference sequence). The length of the CDR3 is 15 residues. The CDR3 DNA is TGTGCCTGGCGCCTAGATGGCGGCTCCTACAATGAGCAGTTCTTC. It specifies CAWRLDGGSYNEQFF.

CDR3 nucleotide sequence: TGTGCCAGCCTCAGGGGTCTTGGGGCAGATACGCAGTATTTT. Residues: CASLRGLGADTQYF. This chain joins TRBV27 and TRBJ2-3; TRBD1 might be the D (6 bases). V was shortened by 8 bases and J by 4 bases, with 16 bases between the two germline ends. Looked up from germline, CDR1 is MNHEY and CDR2 is SMNVEV (reference sequence). The CDR3 extends over 14 amino acids.

This clone was detected ten times or more. This sample includes further DNA sequences coding for the same CDR3. This sequence joins TRBV14 and TRBJ1-1; possible D gene TRBD1, 5 bases. The germline V and J ends were trimmed by 3 bases and 4 bases, with 12 bases remaining between them. The CDR3 spans 14 residues. Germline V gene data show CDR1 as SGHDN and CDR2 as FVKESK. The CDR3 here is CASSQNQGSTEAFF. The CDR3 DNA reads TGTGCCAGCAGCCAGAATCAGGGATCCACTGAAGCTTTCTTT. Supplemented by reference TRBV14 and TRBJ1-1, the full variable domain reads EAGVTQFPSHSVIEKGQTVTLRCDPISGHDNLYWYRRVMGKEIKFLLHFVKESKQDESGMPNNRFLAERTGGTYSTLKVQPAELEDSGVYFCASSQNQGSTEAFFGQGTRLTVV.

A few counts support this clone. The V and J genes are TRBV5-1 and TRBJ2-5, with 7 nucleotides matching TRBD2. Germline loops: CDR1 SGHRS, CDR2 YFSETQ. Trimming at V came to 4 bases and at J to 5 bases, leaving 11 bases not matched to a gene. The CDR3 loop spans 15 amino acids. As DNA, the CDR3 is TGCGCCAGCAGCCCTACTCTCGCGGGAGTGGAGACCCAGTACTTC. The encoded protein is CASSPTLAGVETQYF.

The chain uses TRBV9 and TRBJ2-1; no reliable D call. There are 11 residues in the CDR3. Trimming removed 0 bases from V and 10 bases from J, with 5 bases in between. Per germline, CDR1 SGDLS and CDR2 YYNGEE. The CDR3 nucleotides read TGTGCCAGCAGCGTAGAATTAGAGCAGTTCTTC. This encodes CASSVELEQFF. Drawing the rest from reference TRBV9 and TRBJ2-1, the complete variable domain is DSGVTQTPKHLITATGQRVTLRCSPRSGDLSVYWYQQSLDQGLQFLIQYYNGEERAKGNILERFSAQQFPDLHSELNLSSLELGDSALYFCASSVELEQFFGPGTRLTVL.

This clone appeared many times. The chain uses TRBV19 and TRBJ1-1, with 10 bases fitting TRBD1. J lost 0 bases, V lost 4 bases, and 8 bases had no gene match. The CDR3 totals 17 residues. Germline V gene lookup returns CDR1 LNHDA and CDR2 SQIVND (reference sequence). CDR3 bases: TGTGCCAGTAGTAAAGGAGGGACAGGGGCCCTGAACACTGAAGCTTTCTTT. Protein product: CASSKGGTGALNTEAFF. The full variable domain, with the rest looked up from reference TRBV19 and TRBJ1-1, is DGGITQSPKYLFRKEGQNVTLSCEQNLNHDAMYWYRQDPGQGLRLIYYSQIVNDFQKGDIAEGYSVSREKKESFPLTVTSAQKNPTAFYLCASSKGGTGALNTEAFFGQGTRLTVV.

This clone came up a few times. This chain connects TRBV9 to TRBJ2-1, with D possibly TRBD1 on 6 matching bases. The V end was cut by 1 base, the J end by 2 bases, with 10 bases between. In germline, CDR1 is SGDLS, CDR2 YYNGEE. The CDR3 is 15 amino acids. The CDR3 protein is CASSVTGKTYNEQFF. Written as DNA, the CDR3 is TGTGCCAGCAGCGTAACAGGGAAAACCTACAATGAGCAGTTCTTC.

This clone was counted only a few times. The gene calls are TRBV29-1 and TRBJ2-7, with D possibly being TRBD2 (7 bases). This CDR3 is 13 amino acids long. V was clipped by 7 bases and J by 3 bases, with 16 bases between them. CDR1 is SQVTM, CDR2 ANQGSEA, per germline. The CDR3 DNA sequence: TGCAGCGCCCGGGAGGCAGGGGTCTACGAGCAGTACTTC. Residues: CSAREAGVYEQYF.

This clone showed up just a few times. The rearrangement uses TRBV19 and TRBJ2-1; 10 bases line up with TRBD2. The CDR3 consists of 16 residues. Germline CDR1 reads LNHDA; CDR2 reads SQIVND (reference sequence). Trimming at V came to 5 bases and at J to 12 bases, leaving 16 bases not matched to a gene. CDR3 nucleotide sequence: TGTGCCAGTAGTCCCGGTTGGCTAGCGGGGGCGACGGGGCAGTTCTTC. Translation: CASSPGWLAGATGQFF.

This clone was observed a few times. V and J are TRBV7-2 and TRBJ1-1, with 9 bases lining up with TRBD1. Germline V CDR1 and CDR2: SGHTA, FQGNSA. CDR3 length: 19 amino acids. V lost 1 base to trimming and J lost 4 bases; unmatched junction nucleotides: 16. The CDR3 bases are TGTGCCAGCAGCTTAGTCATGCTGGGGACAGGGAAGGGGGGCACTGAAGCTTTCTTT. Translated, it gives CASSLVMLGTGKGGTEAFF. The whole variable domain, remainder taken from reference TRBV7-2 and TRBJ1-1, is GAGVSQSPSNKVTEKGKDVELRCDPISGHTALYWYRQSLGQGLEFLIYFQGNSAPDKSGLPSDRFSAERTGGSVSTLTIQRTQQEDSAVYLCASSLVMLGTGKGGTEAFFGQGTRLTVV.

Comments on this clone: Other DNA sequences from this sample encode an identical CDR3 as well. The CDR3 region is CAWGGTDYGYTF. The CDR3 DNA follows: TGTGCCTGGGGGGGGACAGACTATGGCTACACCTTC. The rearrangement uses TRBV30 and TRBJ1-2; the match to TRBD1 covers 7 bases. Losses at the gene ends were 5 bases for V and 3 bases for J; bases not matched to a gene: 3. Germline values: CDR1 GTSNPN, CDR2 SVGIG (reference sequence). The length of the CDR3 is 12 residues.

This clone was detected only a few times. This rearrangement joins TRBV7-9 to TRBJ1-2; D is undetermined. Germline assignment: CDR1 SEHNR and CDR2 FQNEAQ (reference sequence). The CDR3 is made up of 14 amino acids. Trimming removed 1 base at V and 13 bases at J, with 19 bases between. The CDR3 DNA reads TGTGCCAGCAGCTTAGTAGGCCTAGGCCGAGGAGGCACCTTC. This codes for CASSLVGLGRGGTF.

The chain combines TRBV5-6 with TRBJ1-6; perhaps TRBD1 as D (5 bases). The CDR3 runs 15 residues. Germline CDR1 is SGHDT and CDR2 is YYEEEE. V was pared by 1 base and J by 9 bases, with 14 bases between. The CDR3 sequence is CASSLQGAQGSPLHF. CDR3 nucleotides: TGTGCCAGCAGCTTGCAAGGGGCGCAGGGTTCACCCCTCCACTTT.

This clone was recorded many times. The chain couples TRBV14 to TRBJ1-2, with D unclear. V was trimmed by 4 bases and J by 4 bases, leaving 7 bases between them. The CDR3 has 12 amino acids. Germline lookup yields CDR1 SGHDN and CDR2 FVKESK. This CDR3 is CASSPSVYGYTF. The CDR3 region has the DNA TGTGCCAGCAGCCCCTCCGTCTATGGCTACACCTTC.

Only a few counts were recorded for this clone. The same CDR3 can be traced to other DNA sequences in this sample. The V call is TRBV7-3, the J call TRBJ2-5, with D tentatively TRBD1 (5 bases). The CDR3 loop spans 13 amino acids. The V gene lost 5 bases and the J gene lost 5 bases, with 12 bases spanning the gap. Germline V gene sequence: CDR1 SGHTA, CDR2 FQGTGA. The CDR3 here is CASSRTTKETQYF. As DNA, the CDR3 is TGTGCCAGCAGCCGGACAACCAAGGAGACCCAGTACTTC.

This rearrangement joins TRBV7-9 to TRBJ2-3; 9 bases are a match to TRBD1. V lost 2 bases and J lost 6; bases outside the gene matches: 3. Germline CDR1 is SEHNR and CDR2 is FQNEAQ (reference sequence). The CDR3 extends over 14 amino acids. The CDR3 loop reads CASSLSGQGDTQYF. As DNA, the CDR3 is TGTGCCAGCAGCTTAAGCGGACAGGGGGATACGCAGTATTTT.